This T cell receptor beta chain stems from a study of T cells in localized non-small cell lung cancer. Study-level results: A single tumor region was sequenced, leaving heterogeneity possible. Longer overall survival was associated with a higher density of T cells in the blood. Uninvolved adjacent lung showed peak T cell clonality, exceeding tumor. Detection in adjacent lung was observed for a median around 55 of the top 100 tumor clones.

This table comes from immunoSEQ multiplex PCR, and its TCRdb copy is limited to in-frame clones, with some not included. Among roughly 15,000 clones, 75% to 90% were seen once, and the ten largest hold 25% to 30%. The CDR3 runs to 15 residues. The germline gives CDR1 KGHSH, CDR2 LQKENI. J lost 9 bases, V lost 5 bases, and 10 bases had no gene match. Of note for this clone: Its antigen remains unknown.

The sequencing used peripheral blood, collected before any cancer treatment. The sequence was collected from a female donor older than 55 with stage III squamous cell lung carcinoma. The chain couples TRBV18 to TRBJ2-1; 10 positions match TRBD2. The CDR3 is CASSRGLADGIEQFF. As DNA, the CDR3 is TGTGCCAGCTCAAGAGGACTAGCGGATGGCATTGAGCAGTTCTTC.